These 17 T cell receptor beta chains were sequenced from one sample in a study of long-term antiretroviral therapy in people with HIV. A v3.0 immunoSEQ assay was performed at survey level. Only in-frame clones appear in the TCRdb table, and some are missing; sequencing was by immunoSEQ multiplex PCR. The sample consists of 12,000 or so clones, 60% to 75% of them appearing once. The sample consisted of unsorted PBMCs, taken about 3.1 years before starting antiretroviral therapy. The receptors come from a man in his forties or fifties with HIV.

The chain joins TRBV7-2 to TRBJ2-1; perhaps D is TRBD1 or TRBD2 (6 bases each). This CDR3 spans 15 amino acids. Germline V gene lookup returns CDR1 SGHTA and CDR2 FQGNSA. The germline V and J ends were trimmed by 4 bases and 2 bases, with 12 bases remaining between them. The DNA of the CDR3 is TGTGCCAGCAGCTCCAGGGGAGGAACCTACAATGAGCAGTTCTTC. Residues: CASSSRGGTYNEQFF.

The chain links TRBV11-2 to TRBJ1-5, with 7 bases fitting TRBD1. The V segment lost 6 bases and the J segment 1 base; nucleotides outside the gene matches: 3. From germline, CDR1 is SGHAT and CDR2 FQNNGV. This CDR3 has 14 residues. Here the CDR3 reads CASSPGGSNQPQHF. DNA for the CDR3: TGTGCCAGCAGTCCAGGGGGAAGCAATCAGCCCCAGCATTTT.

The genes are TRBV11-2 and TRBJ2-5, with D unclear. CDR3 length: 13 amino acids. CDR1 is SGHAT, CDR2 FQNNGV, per germline. Trimming removed 2 bases from V and 5 bases from J, with 9 bases in between. The CDR3 region is CASSLYAVETQYF. CDR3 sequence (DNA): TGTGCCAGCAGCTTATATGCCGTCGAGACCCAGTACTTC.

V and J are TRBV5-6 and TRBJ1-2, with TRBD1 matching over 9 bases. This CDR3 is 18 amino acids long. Losses at the gene ends were 1 base for V and 0 bases for J; bases not matched to a gene: 10. Germline V gene lookup returns CDR1 SGHDT and CDR2 YYEEEE. CDR3 in DNA: TGTGCCAGCAGCTTGTGGTTGACAGGGGGTAGAGCTAACTATGGCTACACCTTC. This sequence encodes CASSLWLTGGRANYGYTF.

Only one count was recorded for this clone. The rearrangement links TRBV4-1 to TRBJ1-1; perhaps TRBD1 as D (6 bases). CDR3 length: 14 amino acids. Trimming took 2 bases from V and 3 from J, leaving 10 bases between them. The germline V gene encodes CDR1 MGHRA and CDR2 YSYEKL. CDR3 DNA sequence: TGCGCCAGCAGCCAAATTACAGGGTACACTGAAGCTTTCTTT. It yields the protein CASSQITGYTEAFF.

This clone is termed medium-sized (0.01 to 0.1%). The rearrangement uses TRBV5-5 and TRBJ1-3; perhaps TRBD1 as D (6 bases). Germline-derived CDR1 and CDR2 are SGHKS and YYEKEE (reference sequence). Deletions cut 4 bases from V and 3 bases from J, with 14 bases between. The CDR3 is made up of 15 amino acids. The CDR3 DNA reads as TGTGCCAGCAGCGCGGACAGTCTTTTTGGAAACACCATATATTTT. Translation gives CASSADSLFGNTIYF. The full variable domain, in which reference TRBV5-5 and TRBJ1-3 provide the parts outside the CDR3, is DAGVTQSPTHLIKTRGQQVTLRCSPISGHKSVSWYQQVLGQGPQFIFQYYEKEERGRGNFPDRFSARQFPNYSSELNVNALLLGDSALYLCASSADSLFGNTIYFGEGSWLTVV.

The gene calls are TRBV7-8 and TRBJ2-7, with 7 bases lining up with TRBD2. Germline V gene sequence: CDR1 SGHVS, CDR2 FQNEAQ. The ends lost 5 bases at V and 2 bases at J; junction bases unmatched: 9. The CDR3 contains 15 residues. The CDR3 DNA follows: TGTGCCAGCAGCCCACCGGCTAGCGGTACCTACGAGCAGTACTTC. Protein product: CASSPPASGTYEQYF.

This clone was recorded once. V and J are TRBV5-4 and TRBJ2-5; TRBD1 is a possible D gene (6 bases). The CDR3 contains 15 residues. Looked up from germline, CDR1 is SGHNT and CDR2 is YYREEE (reference sequence). Deletions cut 3 bases from V and 5 bases from J, with 17 bases between. The DNA of the CDR3 is TGTGCCAGCAGCTCCCCAGGGGTTCTAAGGGAGACCCAGTACTTC. It encodes CASSSPGVLRETQYF.

The J gene is TRBJ2-3, the V gene TRBV6-1; TRBD1 matches at 11 bases. J gave up 5 bases and V 6 bases, and 4 bases lay outside the gene matches. The CDR3 is 14 residues long. Germline V CDR1 and CDR2: MNHNS, SASEGT. The CDR3 loop is CASSGQGAEDTQYF. The CDR3 DNA follows: TGTGCCAGCAGCGGACAGGGGGCTGAAGATACGCAGTATTTT.

The chain uses TRBV5-8 and TRBJ1-1; no definite D call. The CDR3 runs to 15 residues. V lost 4 bases, J lost 1 base, and 14 bases lay in between. Per germline, CDR1 SGHTS and CDR2 YDEGEE. The CDR3 protein is CASSPGKGWNTEAFF. In DNA, the CDR3 is TGTGCCAGCAGCCCTGGGAAGGGTTGGAACACTGAAGCTTTCTTT.

The chain combines TRBV2 with TRBJ1-5, with TRBD1 identical over 8 bases. V gave up 9 bases and J gave up 3 bases; unmatched junction bases: 4. The CDR3 totals 13 residues. Germline V gene lookup returns CDR1 SNHLY and CDR2 FYNNEI. CDR3 sequence: CASGTGPNQPQHF. The CDR3 DNA is TGTGCCAGTGGGACAGGACCCAATCAGCCCCAGCATTTT.

The chain combines TRBV19 with TRBJ1-2, with D possibly being TRBD1 (6 bases). The CDR3 extends over 13 amino acids. From germline, CDR1 is LNHDA and CDR2 SQIVND (reference sequence). Trimming took 0 bases from V and 5 from J, leaving 7 bases between them. CDR3 protein: CASSIDRGYGYTF. CDR3 in DNA: TGTGCCAGTAGTATAGACAGGGGATATGGCTACACCTTC.

The rearrangement joins TRBV7-2 to TRBJ1-1, with 11 bases matching TRBD1. V lost 3 bases, J lost 4 bases, and 10 bases stayed unmatched. CDR1 SGHTA and CDR2 FQGNSA come from the germline V gene. This CDR3 is 17 amino acids long. The CDR3 here is CASSLGTGGNKITEAFF. CDR3 DNA sequence: TGTGCCAGCAGCTTGGGGACAGGGGGTAATAAGATCACTGAAGCTTTCTTT.

This chain connects TRBV30 to TRBJ1-4; 8 nucleotides match TRBD1. Germline loops: CDR1 GTSNPN, CDR2 SVGIG (reference sequence). CDR3 size: 13 residues. Trimming cost V 5 bases and J 7 bases; bases outside gene matches: 6. CDR3 bases: TGTGCCTGGTCGACAGGGGTTAGTGAAAAACTGTTTTTT. It encodes CAWSTGVSEKLFF.

The genes are TRBV11-2 and TRBJ2-2; 9 bases align to TRBD2. This CDR3 has 16 residues. V was clipped by 5 bases and J by 4 bases; unmatched bases: 8. Germline CDR1 reads SGHAT; CDR2 reads FQNNGV. Here the CDR3 DNA reads TGTGCCAGCAGCACCGGGACTAGCCTTTTCACCGGGGAGCTGTTTTTT. Its translation: CASSTGTSLFTGELFF.

The chain combines TRBV2 with TRBJ2-1, with 11 bases aligning to TRBD2. Germline CDR1 SNHLY, CDR2 FYNNEI. V trimming: 8 bases; J trimming: 8 bases; junction bases outside the gene matches: 14. There are 16 residues in the CDR3. CDR3 sequence reads: CASSRLAGGSADEQFF. Here the CDR3 DNA reads TGTGCCAGCTCACGGCTAGCGGGAGGTAGTGCGGATGAGCAGTTCTTC.

V and J are TRBV5-4 and TRBJ2-3; 9 nucleotides line up with TRBD2. The CDR3 is 16 residues long. The V segment lost 3 bases and the J segment 0 bases; nucleotides outside the gene matches: 5. CDR1 and CDR2 (germline): SGHNT, YYREEE (reference sequence). CDR3 sequence: CASSSTSGLSTDTQYF. DNA of the CDR3: TGTGCCAGCAGCTCGACTAGCGGCCTTAGCACAGATACGCAGTATTTT.